Included here is one T cell receptor beta chain sequence, with context. Its antigen is undetermined. This entry belongs to a study of cytomegalovirus exposure and HLA in healthy donors. Germline assignment: CDR1 SGDLS and CDR2 YYNGEE. This CDR3 is built from 17 residues. The ends lost 1 base at V and 2 bases at J; junction bases unmatched: 4. Findings and limits, study-wide: The authors later linked a missense DCLRE1C variant to TCR beta V- and J-gene trimming. The CMV antigen specificity of a few CMV-associated chains was confirmed through in vitro analysis.

Both 60 Vbeta primers and 13 Jbeta primers went into the PCR. TCRdb keeps only in-frame clones here, not all; method: immunoSEQ multiplex PCR. The table records about 260,000 clones, 84% of them present only once. When sampled, the donors appeared nominally healthy, though they likely had unrecorded immune exposures. Sequencing was performed on PBMCs. This sequence joins TRBV9 and TRBJ2-1, with 12 bases matching TRBD2. The sequence came from a woman in her thirties or forties in good health and CMV-seropositive. Here the CDR3 DNA reads TGTGCCAGCAGCGTAATGGGACTAGCGGGCCCCTACAATGAGCAGTTCTTC. Translation gives CASSVMGLAGPYNEQFF.